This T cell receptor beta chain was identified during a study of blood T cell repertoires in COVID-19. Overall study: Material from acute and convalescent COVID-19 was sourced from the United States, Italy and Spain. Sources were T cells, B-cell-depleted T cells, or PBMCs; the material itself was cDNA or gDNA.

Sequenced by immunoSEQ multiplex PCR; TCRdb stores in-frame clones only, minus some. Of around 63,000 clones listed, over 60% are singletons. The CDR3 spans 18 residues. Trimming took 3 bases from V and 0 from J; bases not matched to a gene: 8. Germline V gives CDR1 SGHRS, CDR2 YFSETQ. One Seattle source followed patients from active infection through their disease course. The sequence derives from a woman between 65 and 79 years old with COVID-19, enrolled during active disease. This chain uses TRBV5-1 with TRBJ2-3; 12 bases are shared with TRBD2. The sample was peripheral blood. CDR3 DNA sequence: TGCGCCAGCAGCTCTGGACTAGCGGGGACCATTAGCACAGATACGCAGTATTTT. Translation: CASSSGLAGTISTDTQYF.